Presented here are 15 T cell receptor beta chains from one specimen sequenced in a study of pediatric ulcerative colitis. The table came from immunoSEQ multiplex PCR; TCRdb's copy has only in-frame clones and leaves some out. The data hold about 64,000 clones, with more than 60% observed a single time. The sample comprised blood. These receptors originate from a boy between 10 and 17 years old with moderate ulcerative colitis.

CDR3 region: CASSLALGNIRGADNEKLFF. The CDR3 DNA follows: TGTGCCAGCAGCTTAGCTCTGGGAAACATACGGGGGGCTGATAATGAAAAACTGTTTTTT. This chain links TRBV7-2 with TRBJ1-4; D is perhaps TRBD1 (6 bases). Germline assignment: CDR1 SGHTA and CDR2 FQGNSA. This CDR3 has 20 amino acids. Trimming stripped 0 bases from V and 4 bases from J, with 24 bases between.

The rearrangement links TRBV2 to TRBJ1-4; no clear D gene. The CDR3 has 15 residues. The V gene's germline CDR1 is SNHLY and CDR2 FYNNEI. The ends were cut back, 1 base at V and 2 bases at J, with 8 bases in the middle. The CDR3 region is CASSEVGVTNEKLFF. For the CDR3, the DNA is TGTGCCAGCAGTGAAGTGGGCGTCACTAATGAAAAACTGTTTTTT.

The rearrangement links TRBV7-2 to TRBJ1-1, with TRBD1 as a possible D gene (6 bases). The germline CDR1 and CDR2 sequences are SGHTA and FQGNSA. V was trimmed by 8 bases and J by 1 base, leaving 14 bases between them. The CDR3 sequence is 14 residues long. CDR3 amino acids: CASQGPGGNTEAFF. The CDR3 DNA reads as TGTGCCAGCCAGGGGCCCGGCGGGAACACTGAAGCTTTCTTT. Together with reference TRBV7-2 and TRBJ1-1, the CDR3 gives the full variable domain: GAGVSQSPSNKVTEKGKDVELRCDPISGHTALYWYRQSLGQGLEFLIYFQGNSAPDKSGLPSDRFSAERTGGSVSTLTIQRTQQEDSAVYLCASQGPGGNTEAFFGQGTRLTVV.

This chain joins TRBV6-5 and TRBJ1-4; D might be TRBD1 (5 bases). The CDR3 extends over 16 amino acids. With 2 bases removed from V and 7 bases from J, the gap between germline ends came to 17 bases. The germline V gene has CDR1 MNHEY and CDR2 SVGAGI. CDR3 protein: CASSYAGTGASEKLFF. The DNA for the CDR3 is TGTGCCAGCAGTTACGCAGGGACGGGTGCAAGTGAAAAACTGTTTTTT.

The chain uses TRBV5-4 and TRBJ2-2; D may be TRBD1 or TRBD2 (5 bases each). The V end was cut by 5 bases, the J end by 0 bases, with 11 bases between. The germline V gene has CDR1 SGHNT and CDR2 YYREEE (reference sequence). The CDR3 contains 15 residues. The CDR3 region has the DNA TGTGCCAGCAGTCGGGACGTAACGAACACCGGGGAGCTGTTTTTT. This gives the protein CASSRDVTNTGELFF.

The rearrangement uses TRBV5-6 and TRBJ2-3; unclear D gene. Germline CDR1 reads SGHDT; CDR2 reads YYEEEE. Trimming pared 4 bases from V and 3 bases from J, leaving 6 bases between. This CDR3 contains 12 residues. The CDR3 protein is CASSPQTDTQYF. CDR3 bases: TGTGCCAGCAGCCCGCAGACAGATACGCAGTATTTT. Full variable domain (outside the CDR3, taken from reference TRBV5-6 and TRBJ2-3): DAGVTQSPTHLIKTRGQQVTLRCSPKSGHDTVSWYQQALGQGPQFIFQYYEEEERQRGNFPDRFSGHQFPNYSSELNVNALLLGDSALYLCASSPQTDTQYFGPGTRLTVL.

The genes are TRBV4-1 and TRBJ2-1; D is uncertain. With 5 bases removed from V and 9 bases from J, the gap between germline ends came to 26 bases. Germline V gives CDR1 MGHRA, CDR2 YSYEKL. CDR3 size: 17 residues. The CDR3 DNA follows: TGCGCCAGCAGCGATGCCATGAAGGGATCTGGCAGGTCTGAGCAGTTCTTC. It codes for CASSDAMKGSGRSEQFF.

The count of this clone is one. The J gene is TRBJ1-1, the V gene TRBV5-6; D gene unclear. Deletions cut 0 bases from V and 0 bases from J, with 12 bases between. Germline lookup yields CDR1 SGHDT and CDR2 YYEEEE. The CDR3 is made up of 16 amino acids. CDR3 nucleotides: TGTGCCAGCAGCTTGGGTGTCACCTTCATGAACACTGAAGCTTTCTTT. Translation: CASSLGVTFMNTEAFF.

The chain combines TRBV29-1 with TRBJ1-4; no definite D call. This CDR3 comprises 13 residues. Germline V gene sequence: CDR1 SQVTM, CDR2 ANQGSEA. V was clipped by 4 bases and J by 1 base, with 7 bases between them. In nucleotides, the CDR3 is TGCAGCGTTGTGGAAGTAACTAATGAAAAACTGTTTTTT. This sequence encodes CSVVEVTNEKLFF.

A few counts support this clone. This chain uses TRBV4-1 with TRBJ1-5; D perhaps matches TRBD1 (5 bases). Trimming took 5 bases from V and 2 from J, leaving 13 bases between them. Per germline, CDR1 MGHRA and CDR2 YSYEKL. The CDR3 extends over 15 amino acids. The CDR3 sequence: CASSETDRGNQPQHF. The CDR3 region has the DNA TGCGCCAGCAGCGAGACAGATCGTGGCAATCAGCCCCAGCATTTT.

This clone was detected a few times. The V and J genes are TRBV30 and TRBJ1-5, with D unresolved. CDR3 size: 12 residues. The germline gives CDR1 GTSNPN, CDR2 SVGIG (reference sequence). Trimming removed 2 bases at V and 3 bases at J, with 5 bases between. The DNA of the CDR3 is TGTGCCTGGAGTAACTCCAATCAGCCCCAGCATTTT. Translated: CAWSNSNQPQHF. Looking up the rest from reference TRBV30 and TRBJ1-5 gives the full variable domain: SQTIHQWPATLVQPVGSPLSLECTVEGTSNPNLYWYRQAAGRGLQLLFYSVGIGQISSEVPQNLSASRPQDRQFILSSKKLLLSDSGFYLCAWSNSNQPQHFGDGTRLSIL.

This chain joins TRBV10-1 and TRBJ2-1, with 15 nucleotides matching TRBD2. The V gene end was trimmed by 6 bases and the J gene end by 6 bases; junction bases not matched to a gene: 9. Germline lookup yields CDR1 WNHNN and CDR2 SYGVQD (reference sequence). The CDR3 extends over 17 amino acids. The CDR3 here is CASSRTSGGAKGNEQFF. CDR3 in DNA: TGCGCCAGCAGCCGGACTAGCGGGGGGGCGAAAGGCAATGAGCAGTTCTTC.

The rearrangement joins TRBV9 to TRBJ2-7; D remains ambiguous. Germline V gene sequence: CDR1 SGDLS, CDR2 YYNGEE. The CDR3 contains 14 residues. Trimming removed 2 bases from V and 0 bases from J, with 9 bases in between. This CDR3 is CASSVRRNSYEQYF. The CDR3 bases are TGTGCCAGCAGCGTTAGGAGAAACTCCTACGAGCAGTACTTC.

The chain links TRBV4-2 to TRBJ2-5; 8 nucleotides align to TRBD1. This CDR3 has 15 residues. Per the germline V gene, CDR1 is LGHNA and CDR2 is YNFKEQ. V dropped 0 bases and J dropped 4; count of bases not matched to a gene: 4. The CDR3 coding sequence is TGTGCCAGCAGCCAAGAAGGGACAGGCACAGAGACCCAGTACTTC. This codes for CASSQEGTGTETQYF.

This clone has a handful of counts. The rearrangement links TRBV19 to TRBJ2-3, with D hard to call. V gave up 2 bases and J gave up 4 bases, with 7 bases separating them. The length of the CDR3 is 13 residues. Germline V gives CDR1 LNHDA, CDR2 SQIVND (reference sequence). The CDR3 reads CASSIQAPDTQYF. The CDR3 DNA sequence: TGTGCCAGTAGTATACAAGCCCCAGATACGCAGTATTTT. The variable domain in full, completed from reference TRBV19 and TRBJ2-3, reads DGGITQSPKYLFRKEGQNVTLSCEQNLNHDAMYWYRQDPGQGLRLIYYSQIVNDFQKGDIAEGYSVSREKKESFPLTVTSAQKNPTAFYLCASSIQAPDTQYFGPGTRLTVL.